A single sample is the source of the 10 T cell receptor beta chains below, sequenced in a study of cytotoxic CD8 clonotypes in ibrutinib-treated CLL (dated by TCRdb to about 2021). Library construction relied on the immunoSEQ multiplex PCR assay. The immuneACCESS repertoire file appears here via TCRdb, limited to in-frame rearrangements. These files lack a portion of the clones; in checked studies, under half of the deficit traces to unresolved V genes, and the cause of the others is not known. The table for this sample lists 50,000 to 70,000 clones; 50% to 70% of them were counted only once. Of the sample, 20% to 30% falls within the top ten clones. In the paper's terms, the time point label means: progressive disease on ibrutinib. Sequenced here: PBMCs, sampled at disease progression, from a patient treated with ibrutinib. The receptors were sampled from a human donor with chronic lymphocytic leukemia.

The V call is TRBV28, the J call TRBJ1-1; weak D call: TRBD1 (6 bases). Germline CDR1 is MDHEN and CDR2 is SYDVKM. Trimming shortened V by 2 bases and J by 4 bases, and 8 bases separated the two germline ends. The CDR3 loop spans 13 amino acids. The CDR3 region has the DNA TGTGCCAGCAGTTTAAACAGGGCCACTGAAGCTTTCTTT. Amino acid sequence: CASSLNRATEAFF.

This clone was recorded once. The CDR3 DNA follows: TGTGCCACCAGCAGATCTGGTATGGGGAAAGAGACCCAGTACTTC. This gives the protein CATSRSGMGKETQYF. The V call is TRBV15, the J call TRBJ2-5; D is unresolved. Germline V gives CDR1 LNHNV, CDR2 YYDKDF (reference sequence). V lost 2 bases, J lost 3 bases, and 13 bases lay in between. This CDR3 contains 15 residues. Variable domain in full (rest from reference TRBV15 and TRBJ2-5): DAMVIQNPRYQVTQFGKPVTLSCSQTLNHNVMYWYQQKSSQAPKLLFHYYDKDFNNEADTPDNFQSRRPNTSFCFLDIRSPGLGDTAMYLCATSRSGMGKETQYFGPGTRLLVL.

CDR3 protein: CASSSATAVQYF. The CDR3 DNA reads as TGTGCCAGCAGTTCCGCTACAGCCGTGCAGTACTTC. The rearrangement uses TRBV28 and TRBJ2-5; D remains ambiguous. V lost 4 bases, J lost 11 bases, and 14 bases lay in between. The CDR3 is made up of 12 amino acids. Germline V gene lookup returns CDR1 MDHEN and CDR2 SYDVKM.

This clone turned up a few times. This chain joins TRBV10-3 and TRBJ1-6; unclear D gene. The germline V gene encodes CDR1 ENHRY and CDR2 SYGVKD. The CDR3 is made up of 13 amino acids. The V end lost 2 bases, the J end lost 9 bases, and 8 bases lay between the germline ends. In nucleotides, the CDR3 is TGTGCCATCAGTGAGGATGGCCTTTCACCCCTCCACTTT. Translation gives CAISEDGLSPLHF.

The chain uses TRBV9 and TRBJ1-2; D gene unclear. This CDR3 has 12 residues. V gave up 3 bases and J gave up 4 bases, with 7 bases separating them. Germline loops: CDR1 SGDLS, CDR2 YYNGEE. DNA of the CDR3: TGTGCCAGCAGCGCCTCCTCCTATGGCTACACCTTC. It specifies CASSASSYGYTF.

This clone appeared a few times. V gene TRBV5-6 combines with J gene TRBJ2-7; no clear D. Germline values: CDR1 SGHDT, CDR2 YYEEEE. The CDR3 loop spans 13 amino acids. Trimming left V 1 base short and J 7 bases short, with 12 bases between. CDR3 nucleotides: TGTGCCAGCAGCTTGTGGGTAAAACCAGAGCAGTACTTC. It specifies CASSLWVKPEQYF.

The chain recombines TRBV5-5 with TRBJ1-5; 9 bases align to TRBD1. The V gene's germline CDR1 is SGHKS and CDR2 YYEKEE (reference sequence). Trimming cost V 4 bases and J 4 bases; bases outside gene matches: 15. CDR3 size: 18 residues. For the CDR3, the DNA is TGTGCCAGCAGCGCAGGGACAGGGATCGGCATAATTAATCAGCCCCAGCATTTT. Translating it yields CASSAGTGIGIINQPQHF.

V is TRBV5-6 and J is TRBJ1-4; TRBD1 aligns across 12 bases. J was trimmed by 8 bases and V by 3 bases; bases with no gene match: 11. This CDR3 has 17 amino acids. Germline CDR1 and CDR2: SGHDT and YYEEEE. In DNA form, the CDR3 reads TGTGCCAGCAGCTGGTGGGGACAGGGGGCTGGTGAGGAAAAACTGTTTTTT. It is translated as CASSWWGQGAGEEKLFF.

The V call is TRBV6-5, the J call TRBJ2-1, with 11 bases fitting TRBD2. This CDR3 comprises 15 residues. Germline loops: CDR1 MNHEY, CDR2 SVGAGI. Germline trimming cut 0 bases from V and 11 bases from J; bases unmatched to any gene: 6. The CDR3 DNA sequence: TGTGCCAGCAGTTACTCGAGTAGCGGGGGGGAGAAGCAGTTCTTC. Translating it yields CASSYSSSGGEKQFF.

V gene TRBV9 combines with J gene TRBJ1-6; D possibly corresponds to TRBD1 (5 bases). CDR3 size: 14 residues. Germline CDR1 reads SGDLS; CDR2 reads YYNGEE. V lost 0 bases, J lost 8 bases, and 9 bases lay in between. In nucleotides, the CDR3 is TGTGCCAGCAGCGTAGGGGGCTGGGATTCACCCCTCCACTTT. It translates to CASSVGGWDSPLHF. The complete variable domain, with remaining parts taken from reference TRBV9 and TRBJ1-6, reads DSGVTQTPKHLITATGQRVTLRCSPRSGDLSVYWYQQSLDQGLQFLIQYYNGEERAKGNILERFSAQQFPDLHSELNLSSLELGDSALYFCASSVGGWDSPLHFGNGTRLTVT.